The 3 T cell receptor beta chains presented below share a single source sample, sequenced in a study of cytomegalovirus exposure and HLA in healthy donors. Clones were read by immunoSEQ multiplex PCR, and TCRdb kept only the in-frame ones, dropping some. The repertoire includes over 150,000 clones, 85% of them detected once, and roughly 15% sits in the top ten. Sequenced sample: PBMCs. The receptors originated from a man between 18 and 29 years old in good health and CMV-seropositive.

The gene calls are TRBV23-1 and TRBJ2-6; D ambiguous. TRBV23-1 is annotated as an ORF whose role is uncertain. Trimming pared 0 bases from V and 0 bases from J, leaving 3 bases between. The CDR3 length is 15 residues. This chain's CDR3 is CASSQSHSGANVLTF. As DNA, the CDR3 is TGCGCCAGCAGTCAATCCCACTCTGGGGCCAACGTCCTGACTTTC.

The CDR3 DNA reads as TGTGCCAGCAGCCAAGTAGGGGGATTCTCCTACGAGCAGTACTTC. Its translation is CASSQVGGFSYEQYF. This chain links TRBV14 with TRBJ2-7; the D gene is possibly TRBD1 (6 bases). V was cut by 1 base and J by 0 bases, with 10 bases left in between. The CDR3 contains 15 residues. The germline V gene encodes CDR1 SGHDN and CDR2 FVKESK. Supplemented by reference TRBV14 and TRBJ2-7, the full variable domain reads EAGVTQFPSHSVIEKGQTVTLRCDPISGHDNLYWYRRVMGKEIKFLLHFVKESKQDESGMPNNRFLAERTGGTYSTLKVQPAELEDSGVYFCASSQVGGFSYEQYFGPGTRLTVT.

The chain uses TRBV9 and TRBJ2-6; D is possibly TRBD2 (5 bases). V dropped 7 bases and J dropped 0 bases, with 11 bases sitting between them. The CDR3 is 15 amino acids. Germline V gene lookup returns CDR1 SGDLS and CDR2 YYNGEE. CDR3 sequence: CASGGSTSGANVLTF. The CDR3, as DNA: TGTGCCAGCGGAGGCTCGACCTCTGGGGCCAACGTCCTGACTTTC.